These 28 T cell receptor beta chains share one sample of origin, sequenced in a study of cytomegalovirus exposure and HLA in healthy donors. PCR used 60 Vbeta primers and 13 Jbeta primers. Produced via immunoSEQ multiplex PCR; TCRdb's table is partial and in-frame only. Altogether 80,000 to 100,000 clones are present, about 81% being singletons, with the ten largest covering 5.2%. The specimen was PBMCs. Receptors originate from a man aged 35-49 years in good health and CMV-seropositive.

The chain recombines TRBV28 with TRBJ2-3; 11 nucleotides agree with TRBD2. Looked up from germline, CDR1 is MDHEN and CDR2 is SYDVKM. The CDR3 totals 17 residues. V trimming: 2 bases; J trimming: 5 bases; junction bases outside the gene matches: 9. CDR3 protein: CASSLRSLAGVLDTQYF. CDR3 DNA sequence: TGTGCCAGCAGTTTACGCTCACTAGCGGGAGTGTTAGATACGCAGTATTTT.

The genes are TRBV9 and TRBJ2-7; 11 bases align to TRBD2. V shed 0 bases, J shed 5 bases, and the junction held 4 bases outside the gene matches. Germline assignment: CDR1 SGDLS and CDR2 YYNGEE. The CDR3 is made up of 15 amino acids. For the CDR3, the DNA is TGTGCCAGCAGCGTAGCTACTAGCGGGAGAGACGAGCAGTACTTC. Translated, it gives CASSVATSGRDEQYF.

The chain has TRBV6-5 and TRBJ2-7; D unclear. Trimming removed 2 bases from V and 0 bases from J, with 8 bases in between. This CDR3 has 14 amino acids. Germline assignment: CDR1 MNHEY and CDR2 SVGAGI. The CDR3 bases are TGTGCCAGCAGTTACCTCGCGGACTCCTACGAGCAGTACTTC. As protein: CASSYLADSYEQYF.

CDR3 sequence: CATSRGGYEQYF. The DNA of the CDR3 is TGTGCCACCAGCAGGGGGGGGTACGAGCAGTACTTC. The chain couples TRBV15 to TRBJ2-7; TRBD2 matches at 7 bases. CDR1 is LNHNV, CDR2 YYDKDF, per germline (reference sequence). The CDR3 extends over 12 amino acids. Losses at the gene ends were 3 bases for V and 4 bases for J; bases not matched to a gene: 0.

This chain uses TRBV5-1 with TRBJ2-3; the D is unclear. V gave up 0 bases and J gave up 0 bases, with 11 bases separating them. This CDR3 spans 16 amino acids. The germline V gene encodes CDR1 SGHRS and CDR2 YFSETQ. The CDR3 region is CASSLGTVTSTDTQYF. In nucleotides, the CDR3 is TGCGCCAGCAGCTTGGGTACCGTCACTAGCACAGATACGCAGTATTTT.

The CDR3 region has the DNA TGTGCCAGCAGCTTGGTAGGTCGACTAGCGGGGGTGAACGAGCAGTACTTC. This translates into CASSLVGRLAGVNEQYF. The chain links TRBV5-4 to TRBJ2-5, with TRBD2 matching 12 bases. The assigned J gene may be wrong: the sequence end matches TRBJ2-7 better. Germline lookup yields CDR1 SGHNT and CDR2 YYREEE (reference sequence). CDR3 length: 17 amino acids.

The chain carries TRBV28 and TRBJ1-1; D ambiguous. Trimming shortened V by 7 bases and J by 11 bases, and 20 bases separated the two germline ends. CDR1 is MDHEN, CDR2 SYDVKM, per germline. This CDR3 region has 13 residues. CDR3 nucleotide sequence: TGTGCCAGCACCCCCTCCCCGGGAGGATTTGCTTTCTTT. Its translation is CASTPSPGGFAFF. The whole variable domain, remainder taken from reference TRBV28 and TRBJ1-1, is DVKVTQSSRYLVKRTGEKVFLECVQDMDHENMFWYRQDPGLGLRLIYFSYDVKMKEKGDIPEGYSVSREKKERFSLILESASTNQTSMYLCASTPSPGGFAFFGQGTRLTVV.

The gene calls are TRBV30 and TRBJ2-1; 14 nucleotides agree with TRBD2. Per germline, CDR1 GTSNPN and CDR2 SVGIG (reference sequence). There are 18 residues in the CDR3. Trimming removed 3 bases from V and 3 bases from J; junction bases left unmatched: 10. CDR3 loop: CAWSLGLAGAKSYNEQFF. For the CDR3, the DNA is TGTGCCTGGAGCTTGGGACTAGCGGGGGCGAAGAGCTACAATGAGCAGTTCTTC.

The CDR3 loop is CASSLIGGGPREQYF. CDR3 in DNA: TGTGCCAGCAGCTTAATCGGCGGGGGGCCTCGTGAGCAGTACTTC. The V gene is TRBV7-8, the J gene TRBJ2-7; TRBD2 matches at 8 bases. Germline CDR1 SGHVS, CDR2 FQNEAQ. V lost 2 bases, J lost 7 bases, and 10 bases stayed unmatched. This CDR3 has 15 residues. Supplemented by reference TRBV7-8 and TRBJ2-7, the full variable domain reads GAGVSQSPRYKVAKRGQDVALRCDPISGHVSLFWYQQALGQGPEFLTYFQNEAQLDKSGLPSDRFFAERPEGSVSTLKIQRTQQEDSAVYLCASSLIGGGPREQYFGPGTRLTVT.

The CDR3 nucleotides read TGTGCCAGCAGCTTGGCAGGGGTCAATCAGCCCCAGCATTTT. Translating gives CASSLAGVNQPQHF. The chain carries TRBV5-6 and TRBJ1-5; D is possibly TRBD1 (6 bases). Trimming removed 0 bases at V and 3 bases at J, with 7 bases between. Germline V gene data show CDR1 as SGHDT and CDR2 as YYEEEE. There are 14 residues in the CDR3.

The J gene is TRBJ2-2, the V gene TRBV14; 10 bases are shared with TRBD1. Germline values: CDR1 SGHDN, CDR2 FVKESK. With 2 bases clipped from V and 8 bases from J, the junction kept 11 bases outside the gene matches. The CDR3 covers 17 residues. In DNA, the CDR3 is TGTGCCAGCAGCCAAACCCGACAGGGGGCCTGGCCGGGGGAGCTGTTTTTT. It codes for CASSQTRQGAWPGELFF.

This chain uses TRBV9 with TRBJ2-7; 7 bases agree with TRBD2. Germline CDR1 SGDLS, CDR2 YYNGEE. V dropped 6 bases and J dropped 2; count of bases not matched to a gene: 8. This CDR3 is 14 amino acids long. The CDR3 is CASNLAGEAYEQYF. CDR3 nucleotide sequence: TGTGCCAGCAACTTGGCGGGGGAAGCCTACGAGCAGTACTTC. The whole variable domain, remainder taken from reference TRBV9 and TRBJ2-7, is DSGVTQTPKHLITATGQRVTLRCSPRSGDLSVYWYQQSLDQGLQFLIQYYNGEERAKGNILERFSAQQFPDLHSELNLSSLELGDSALYFCASNLAGEAYEQYFGPGTRLTVT.

The V gene is TRBV30, the J gene TRBJ2-5; TRBD2 agrees at 7 bases. The CDR3 is 13 residues long. J was trimmed by 9 bases and V by 1 base; bases with no gene match: 8. The germline V gene encodes CDR1 GTSNPN and CDR2 SVGIG (reference sequence). The CDR3 loop is CAWSGSGSAAQYF. The CDR3 nucleotides read TGTGCCTGGAGTGGTAGCGGGTCTGCTGCCCAGTACTTC.

The chain recombines TRBV30 with TRBJ2-7; no definite D call. This CDR3 is 11 amino acids long. V was clipped by 0 bases and J by 5 bases, with 5 bases between them. Germline V lookup: CDR1 GTSNPN, CDR2 SVGIG (reference sequence). The CDR3 DNA sequence: TGTGCCTGGAGTGTACTCAACGAGCAGTACTTC. Translation: CAWSVLNEQYF.

The genes are TRBV6-5 and TRBJ1-2; perhaps TRBD1 as D (5 bases). Trimming stripped 2 bases from V and 2 bases from J, with 15 bases between. Germline lookup yields CDR1 MNHEY and CDR2 SVGAGI. The CDR3 totals 16 residues. CDR3 loop: CASSYGGNVANYGYTF. The CDR3, as DNA: TGTGCCAGCAGTTACGGGGGGAATGTAGCCAACTATGGCTACACCTTC.

The chain is built from TRBV19 and TRBJ1-2, with D unresolved. Deletions cut 5 bases from V and 4 bases from J, with 17 bases between. The CDR3 contains 15 residues. Per germline, CDR1 LNHDA and CDR2 SQIVND (reference sequence). This CDR3 reads CASSRHETGSYGYTF. The CDR3 nucleotides are TGTGCCAGTAGTCGCCACGAAACGGGAAGCTATGGCTACACCTTC. Full variable domain (outside the CDR3, taken from reference TRBV19 and TRBJ1-2): DGGITQSPKYLFRKEGQNVTLSCEQNLNHDAMYWYRQDPGQGLRLIYYSQIVNDFQKGDIAEGYSVSREKKESFPLTVTSAQKNPTAFYLCASSRHETGSYGYTFGSGTRLTVV.

The chain uses TRBV16 and TRBJ1-2; TRBD1 agrees at 10 bases. The CDR3 extends over 16 amino acids. Germline lookup yields CDR1 KGHSY and CDR2 FQNENV. J lost 4 bases, V lost 3 bases, and 8 bases had no gene match. CDR3 in DNA: TGTGCCAGCAGCCAGTTGGGGACAGGGGACGTCTATGGCTACACCTTC. Translating it yields CASSQLGTGDVYGYTF.

This clone was seen only a few times. The chain employs TRBV7-3 and TRBJ2-1, with 8 bases lining up with TRBD2. This CDR3 is 14 amino acids long. Germline loops: CDR1 SGHTA, CDR2 FQGTGA. V lost 3 bases to trimming and J lost 9 bases; unmatched junction nucleotides: 7. In nucleotides, the CDR3 is TGTGCCAGCAGCTTGAACGGGGGGGCCCCTGAGCAGTTCTTC. It encodes CASSLNGGAPEQFF.

The rearrangement links TRBV30 to TRBJ1-1; no clear D gene. Trimming removed 5 bases from V and 0 bases from J, with 13 bases in between. The germline gives CDR1 GTSNPN, CDR2 SVGIG (reference sequence). CDR3 length equals 14 residues. CDR3 sequence (DNA): TGTGCCTGGGTCGGGGTTCGGATGAACACTGAAGCTTTCTTT. It translates to CAWVGVRMNTEAFF.

This chain links TRBV7-6 with TRBJ2-2; D uncertain. V was clipped by 5 bases and J by 0 bases, with 10 bases between them. This CDR3 has 15 amino acids. Germline CDR1 SGHVS, CDR2 FNYEAQ. CDR3 sequence (DNA): TGTGCCAGCAGCCGCCAGGCGACGAACACCGGGGAGCTGTTTTTT. Translating it yields CASSRQATNTGELFF. Variable domain in full (rest from reference TRBV7-6 and TRBJ2-2): GAGVSQSPRYKVTKRGQDVALRCDPISGHVSLYWYRQALGQGPEFLTYFNYEAQQDKSGLPNDRFSAERPEGSISTLTIQRTEQRDSAMYRCASSRQATNTGELFFGEGSRLTVL.

The chain carries TRBV4-2 and TRBJ2-2; 11 nucleotides line up with TRBD2. V lost 0 bases to trimming and J lost 6 bases; unmatched junction nucleotides: 6. The CDR3 contains 17 residues. From germline, CDR1 is LGHNA and CDR2 YNFKEQ. The CDR3 sequence: CASSQEEGSGRAGELFF. The CDR3 region has the DNA TGTGCCAGCAGCCAAGAGGAAGGTAGCGGGAGGGCCGGGGAGCTGTTTTTT.

This chain joins TRBV5-1 and TRBJ1-5; 11 bases align to TRBD1. There are 14 residues in the CDR3. V trimming: 4 bases; J trimming: 7 bases; junction bases outside the gene matches: 4. Germline lookup yields CDR1 SGHRS and CDR2 YFSETQ. The CDR3 region has the DNA TGCGCCAGCAGCACCGGGACAGGGGGGCAGCCCCAGCATTTT. It is translated as CASSTGTGGQPQHF.

The rearrangement uses TRBV10-3 and TRBJ1-1; the D is unclear. V was shortened by 6 bases and J by 5 bases, with 19 bases between the two germline ends. The CDR3 extends over 15 amino acids. Germline V gene data show CDR1 as ENHRY and CDR2 as SYGVKD. In DNA, the CDR3 is TGTGCCATCAGAGGGTCTATAGCGGAGGGAACTGAAGCTTTCTTT. Protein: CAIRGSIAEGTEAFF.

The chain joins TRBV14 to TRBJ2-7, with a weak D call TRBD1 (6 bases). The CDR3 sequence is 20 residues long. V lost 2 bases and J lost 3, with 29 bases in between. Germline V gene lookup returns CDR1 SGHDN and CDR2 FVKESK. Here the CDR3 reads CASSQLTGRTGTTGFYEQYF. In nucleotides, the CDR3 is TGTGCCAGCAGCCAACTGACGGGACGTACAGGGACCACTGGGTTCTACGAGCAGTACTTC.

The rearrangement links TRBV6-5 to TRBJ1-2, with D perhaps matching TRBD1 (6 bases). V shed 6 bases and J shed 4 bases, with 9 bases lying between them. The CDR3 has 12 amino acids. Germline CDR1 and CDR2: MNHEY and SVGAGI. This CDR3 reads CASRQGAYGYTF. DNA for the CDR3: TGTGCCAGCAGACAGGGAGCCTATGGCTACACCTTC.

The CDR3 protein is CASSIEQGFYEQYF. CDR3 nucleotide sequence: TGTGCCAGTAGTATAGAACAGGGGTTCTACGAGCAGTACTTC. V gene TRBV19 combines with J gene TRBJ2-7, with 7 nucleotides matching TRBD1. Per germline, CDR1 LNHDA and CDR2 SQIVND (reference sequence). The CDR3 contains 14 residues. The V and J ends lost 0 bases and 3 bases, in that order; junction bases with no gene match: 2.

V is TRBV9 and J is TRBJ1-3; 7 bases match TRBD1. The CDR3 sequence is 17 residues long. Germline CDR1 SGDLS, CDR2 YYNGEE. Germline trimming cut 1 base from V and 6 bases from J; bases unmatched to any gene: 13. The CDR3 nucleotides are TGTGCCAGCAGCGTAACGTCCGGGGCAGGGGGGACAAACACCATATATTTT. As protein: CASSVTSGAGGTNTIYF.

This chain connects TRBV2 to TRBJ1-6; possibly TRBD1 for D (5 bases). V was clipped by 6 bases and J by 7 bases, with 10 bases between them. In germline, CDR1 is SNHLY, CDR2 FYNNEI. The CDR3 has 13 amino acids. This chain's CDR3 is CASSDNRNSPLHF. CDR3 nucleotide sequence: TGTGCCAGCAGCGACAACAGGAATTCACCCCTCCACTTT.